This section outlines one TCR beta chain sequence together with its context. This clone was seen a single time. The target of this receptor is not known. It has no much larger one-base neighbor in the sample; base qualities were not kept. In the paper's terms, the time point label means: baseline before first vaccination. Vaccinee samples came from UK trials COV001 and COV002, including a single-blind randomized controlled phase 2/3 trial of AZD1222 (ChAdOx1 nCoV-19) in healthy adults. For TCRbeta chain sequencing, PBMC samples were collected from trial participants at day 0 and at day 28 after the second dose. This sample is drawn from a study of T cell responses to AZD1222 COVID-19 vaccine (dated by TCRdb to the early 2020s). Regarding the study in general: AZD1222 recipients with second doses at about 4 weeks or about 12 weeks were pooled, because spike-specific TCR depth and breadth did not differ between schedules. TCR sequencing was performed for about 240 trial participants, of whom around 200 were given two doses of AZD1222 and around 25 were given two doses of MenACWY control vaccine. Trial participants were enrolled into age subgroups of 18-55, 56-69 and 70-plus years, which contained roughly 150, 30 and 60 TCR-sequenced participants, respectively.

The CDR3 regions of human TCRbeta chains were analyzed by immunosequencing. In the original analysis: TCRs in the repertoires were matched against a reference library of SARS-CoV-2-specific TCRs that had been generated with the MIRA antigen-specificity platform. Breadth was defined as the fraction of unique TCRs that were SARS-CoV-2-associated. Depth was defined as the fraction of total T cells that were SARS-CoV-2-associated. Using the MIRA data, every spike-specific TCR was mapped to the spike region that the TCR reacted to and assigned to either a CD4 or a CD8 class. Log10-transformed breadth and depth values were compared by one-way ANOVA with Sidak's multiple comparisons tests. Drawn from immuneACCESS, this table holds only the in-frame rearrangements with V and J called that TCRdb kept. Clones are partly lost; checked studies trace under half to an unresolved V gene and leave the rest unexplained. For V, J and clone size, that table is used; D and trimming come from the DNA. The sample profile shows approximately 73,000 clones; 80% to 85% of them were found once. Jointly, the top ten make up about 3% of the sample.

What the research found in general, with its limitations: Conclusions about previously exposed vaccinees are limited, since just 5 or 6 AZD1222 recipients were seropositive for SARS-CoV-2 at baseline. Spike-specific TCR breadth and depth rose significantly after two AZD1222 doses compared with day 0 and with MenACWY recipients. Vaccine-associated CD4 TCRs spanned the whole spike protein, with dominant responses in regions 160-218 and 743-854. Most participants were white British and females outnumbered males, and the authors suggested that clonal diversity may have been underestimated. In the small 56-69-year group, the increase in depth fell short of significance, most likely because of low power. Because no day 14 peak-response samples were available, repertoires were characterized only after the peak T cell response. Reportedly, close to half of the unique spike-specific TCRs recognized epitopes lying outside the regions that are mutated in the B.1.351 and B.1.1.7 variants.

The CDR3 contains 13 residues, cysteine and phenylalanine counted. Just the 39-base CDR3 DNA is kept, in frame starting at base 1. V loses 5 bases of germline sequence and J loses 1 base, and the interval between the two ends is 9 bases. CDR1 and CDR2 (LNHDA, SQIVND) derive from the germline V gene (reference sequence). The rearranged chain carries TRBV19 and TRBJ2-7, with the D gene too uncertain to name. This sample comprised peripheral blood, obtained on day 0 of AZD1222 vaccination. The source is an adult in good health. The DNA sequence follows: TGTGCCAGTAGTTGGTCTCCTTCCTACGAGCAGTACTTC. It translates to CASSWSPSYEQYF.